This section outlines one TCR beta chain sequence together with its context. Clones were sequenced by immunoSEQ multiplex PCR, and TCRdb holds only the in-frame ones, with some missing. The sample records 550,000 to 750,000 clones, around 95% being singletons. Only CD45RO-negative cells positively selected for CCR7 counted as naive CD8 cells, so terminally differentiated effector memory CD45RA+ cells were excluded. Donors had no recently reported acute infections or vaccinations and were HIV-negative. The CDR3 extends over 15 amino acids. Germline loops: CDR1 MNHEY, CDR2 SMNVEV (reference sequence). V was trimmed by 0 bases and J by 3 bases, leaving 9 bases between them. The sample is drawn from a study of shared clonotypes between healthy human individuals.

Material: naive CD8+ T cells sorted from blood. This TCR derives from a woman aged 25 to 45 in good health. This chain connects TRBV27 to TRBJ1-3; TRBD1 is a possible D gene (6 bases). The DNA of the CDR3 is TGTGCCAGCAGTTTATCAGGGGGTCTTGGAAACACCATATATTTT. It codes for CASSLSGGLGNTIYF.